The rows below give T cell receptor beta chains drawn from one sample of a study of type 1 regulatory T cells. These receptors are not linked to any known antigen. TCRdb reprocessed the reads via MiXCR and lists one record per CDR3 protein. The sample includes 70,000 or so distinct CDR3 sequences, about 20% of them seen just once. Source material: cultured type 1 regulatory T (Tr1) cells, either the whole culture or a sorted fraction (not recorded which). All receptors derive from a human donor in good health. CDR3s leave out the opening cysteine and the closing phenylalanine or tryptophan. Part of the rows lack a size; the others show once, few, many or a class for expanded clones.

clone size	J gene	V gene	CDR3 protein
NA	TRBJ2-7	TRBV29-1	SARPGGGSYEQY
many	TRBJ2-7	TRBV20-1	SARGWLAAWGVYEQY
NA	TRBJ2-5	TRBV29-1	SVAQGKETQY
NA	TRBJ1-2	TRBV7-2	TSSHIEYGYT
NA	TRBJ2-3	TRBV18	ASSPFSGEGRGNEQY
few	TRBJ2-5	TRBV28	ASSFQRAKETQY
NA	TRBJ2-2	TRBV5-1	ASSLRQGSGGELL
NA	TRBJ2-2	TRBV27	ASSLWDRGAGELF
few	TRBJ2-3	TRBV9	ASSPRGGDTDTQY
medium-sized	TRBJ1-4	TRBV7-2	ASSVVGAGEKLF
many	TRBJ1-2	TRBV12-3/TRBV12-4	ASSRQVPGYT
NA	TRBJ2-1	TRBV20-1	SARDARYYNEQF
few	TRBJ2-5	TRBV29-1	SVDRGTGETQY
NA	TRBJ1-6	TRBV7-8	ASSPGQGIGSPLH
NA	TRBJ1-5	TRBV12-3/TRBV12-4	ASSSHPQGGQPQH
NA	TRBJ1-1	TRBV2	ASGMRTESEAF
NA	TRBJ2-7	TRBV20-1	SATTGYEQY
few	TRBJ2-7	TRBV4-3	ASSQSRLAGGPGEQY
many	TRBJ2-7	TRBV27	ASSPGLLRGLSYEQY
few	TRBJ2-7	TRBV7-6	ASSLGSGSVSYEQY
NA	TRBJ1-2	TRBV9	ASSTWSGIPNYGYT
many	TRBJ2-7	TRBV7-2	ASSLGDTSLREQY
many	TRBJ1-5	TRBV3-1	ASSQGGTQPQH
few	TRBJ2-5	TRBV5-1	ASSRTSGNVGETQY
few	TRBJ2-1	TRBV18	ASSDGGTAFGNEQF
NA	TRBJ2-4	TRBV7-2	ASSPRGLAAKNIQY
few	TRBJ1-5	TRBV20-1	SASSTGQPQH
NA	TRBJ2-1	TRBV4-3	ASSQISGVYNEQF
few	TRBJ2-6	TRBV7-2	ASSLEGLGANVLT
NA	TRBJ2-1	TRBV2	ASSLLEQF
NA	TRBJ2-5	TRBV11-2	ASSLGWATQY
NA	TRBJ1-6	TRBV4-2	ASSRERGESPLH
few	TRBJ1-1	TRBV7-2	ASSLVVTAEAF
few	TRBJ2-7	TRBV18	ASSRPGQGTYEQY
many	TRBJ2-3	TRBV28	ASRLDGDTQY
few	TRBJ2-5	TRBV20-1	SATGGETQY